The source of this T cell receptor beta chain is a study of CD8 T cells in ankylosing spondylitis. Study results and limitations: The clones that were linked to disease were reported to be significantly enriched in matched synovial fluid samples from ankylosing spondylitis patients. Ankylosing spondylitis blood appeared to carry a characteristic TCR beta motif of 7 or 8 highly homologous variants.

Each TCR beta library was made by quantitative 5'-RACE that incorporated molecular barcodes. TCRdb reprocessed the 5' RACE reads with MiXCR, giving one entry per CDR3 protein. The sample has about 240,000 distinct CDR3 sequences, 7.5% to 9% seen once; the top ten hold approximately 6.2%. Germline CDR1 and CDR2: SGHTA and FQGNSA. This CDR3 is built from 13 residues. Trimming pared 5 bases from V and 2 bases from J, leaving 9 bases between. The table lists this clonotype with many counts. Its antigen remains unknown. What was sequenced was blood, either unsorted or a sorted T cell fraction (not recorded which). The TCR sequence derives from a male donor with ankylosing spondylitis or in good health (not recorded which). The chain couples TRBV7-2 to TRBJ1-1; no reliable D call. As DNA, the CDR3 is TGTGCCAGCAGCCCTAAGAAAAACACTGAAGCTTTCTTT. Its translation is CASSPKKNTEAFF.